The clone carrying this T cell receptor (beta chain) was picked up a small number of times. Its antigen is still unknown. This sample is drawn from a study of T-cell memory formation after mild COVID-19. Study as a whole: Most TCR clusters belonged to a single donor.

Between the trimmed V and J ends, which lost 4 bases and 3 bases, there was a span of 10 bases. Germline CDR1 DFQATT, CDR2 SNEGSKA (reference sequence). The CDR3 spans 12 residues. TCR alpha and TCR beta cDNA libraries with sample barcodes and UMIs came from 5'RACE using constant-segment primers. Via MiXCR, TCRdb re-called the 5' RACE reads, giving one row per CDR3 protein. This repertoire shows 190,000 or so distinct CDR3 sequences, 25% to 35% found once; its top ten account for more than 9.5%. Findings and limits, study-wide: CM and EM subsets held most contracting CD4+ clones; EMRA held CD8+ ones.

This TCR was recovered from an adult woman who had mild COVID-19 (a few samples of this study predate the infection). Cell type and time point are not known. The rearrangement links TRBV20-1 to TRBJ2-7; perhaps TRBD1 as D (6 bases). Sequenced input: PBMCs or a T cell subset sorted from them (not recorded which). The CDR3 sequence is CSATRQDYEQYF. CDR3 nucleotides: TGCAGTGCTACCAGACAGGACTACGAGCAGTACTTC.